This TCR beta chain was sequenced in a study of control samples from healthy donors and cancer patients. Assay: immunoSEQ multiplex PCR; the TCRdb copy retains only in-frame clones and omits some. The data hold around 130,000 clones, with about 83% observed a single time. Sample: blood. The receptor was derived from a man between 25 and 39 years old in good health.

CDR3 protein: CASSPGTAGGELFF. Written as DNA, the CDR3 is TGCGCCAGCAGCCCGGGGACAGCGGGCGGGGAGCTGTTTTTT. V gene TRBV5-1 combines with J gene TRBJ2-2; the D gene is possibly TRBD1 (7 bases). V was shortened by 4 bases and J by 7 bases, with 14 bases between the two germline ends. The CDR3 consists of 14 residues. The germline CDR1 and CDR2 sequences are SGHRS and YFSETQ.